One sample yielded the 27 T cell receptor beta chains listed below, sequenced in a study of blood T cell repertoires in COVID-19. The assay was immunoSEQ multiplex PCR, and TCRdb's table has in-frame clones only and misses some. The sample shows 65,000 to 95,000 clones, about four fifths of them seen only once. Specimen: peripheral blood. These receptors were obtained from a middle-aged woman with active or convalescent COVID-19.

In DNA form, the CDR3 reads TGTGCCAGTAGTACGGGGACAGCAAGAAACACCATATATTTT. It is translated as CASSTGTARNTIYF. The V call is TRBV19, the J call TRBJ1-3, with 7 bases aligning to TRBD1. V lost 4 bases to trimming and J lost 5 bases; unmatched junction nucleotides: 5. Germline CDR1 LNHDA, CDR2 SQIVND (reference sequence). CDR3 size: 14 residues.

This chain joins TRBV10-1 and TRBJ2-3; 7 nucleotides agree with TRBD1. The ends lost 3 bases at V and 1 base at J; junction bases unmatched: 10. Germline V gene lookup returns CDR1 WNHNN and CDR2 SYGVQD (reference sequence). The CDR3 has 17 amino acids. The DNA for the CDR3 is TGCGCCAGCAGTGACCTTTCGACAGGGTGGGGCACAGATACGCAGTATTTT. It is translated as CASSDLSTGWGTDTQYF.

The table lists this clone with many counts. DNA of the CDR3: TGTGCCAGCAGTTTAACAGGGCTCACCGGGGAGCTGTTTTTT. Translation: CASSLTGLTGELFF. The genes are TRBV5-5 and TRBJ2-2; maybe TRBD1 (6 bases). Germline V gene sequence: CDR1 SGHKS, CDR2 YYEKEE (reference sequence). V lost 5 bases, J lost 4 bases, and 12 bases lay in between. This CDR3 has 14 amino acids.

In DNA form, the CDR3 reads TGTGCCAGCAGCTTAGCGGGTGGGGGGTCTGGCTACACCTTC. It is translated as CASSLAGGGSGYTF. This sequence joins TRBV7-8 and TRBJ1-2; a possible D gene is TRBD1 (5 bases). Germline CDR1 SGHVS, CDR2 FQNEAQ. Trimming pared 0 bases from V and 7 bases from J, leaving 12 bases between. The CDR3 spans 14 residues.

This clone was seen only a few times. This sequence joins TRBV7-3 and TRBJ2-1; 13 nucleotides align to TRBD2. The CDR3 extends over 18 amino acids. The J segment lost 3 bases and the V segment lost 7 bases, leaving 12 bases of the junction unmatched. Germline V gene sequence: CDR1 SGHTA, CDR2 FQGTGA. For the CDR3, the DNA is TGTGCCAGCACCCAAAAGGCTGGACTAGCGGGGGACTACAATGAGCAGTTCTTC. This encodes CASTQKAGLAGDYNEQFF.

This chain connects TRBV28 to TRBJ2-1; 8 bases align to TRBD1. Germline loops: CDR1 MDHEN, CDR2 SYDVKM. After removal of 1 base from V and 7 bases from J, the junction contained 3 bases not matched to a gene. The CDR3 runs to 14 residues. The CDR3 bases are TGTGCCAGCAGTTTATTAACAGGGGGGAATGAGCAGTTCTTC. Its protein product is CASSLLTGGNEQFF. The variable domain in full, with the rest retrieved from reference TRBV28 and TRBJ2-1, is DVKVTQSSRYLVKRTGEKVFLECVQDMDHENMFWYRQDPGLGLRLIYFSYDVKMKEKGDIPEGYSVSREKKERFSLILESASTNQTSMYLCASSLLTGGNEQFFGPGTRLTVL.

CDR3 sequence reads: CASSQDRGQISTYEQYF. Here the CDR3 DNA reads TGTGCCAGCAGCCAAGATAGGGGACAGATATCGACCTACGAGCAGTACTTC. The J gene is TRBJ2-7, the V gene TRBV4-2, with TRBD1 matching over 7 bases. Germline-derived CDR1 and CDR2 are LGHNA and YNFKEQ. The V segment lost 0 bases and the J segment 2 bases; nucleotides outside the gene matches: 10. CDR3 size: 17 residues.

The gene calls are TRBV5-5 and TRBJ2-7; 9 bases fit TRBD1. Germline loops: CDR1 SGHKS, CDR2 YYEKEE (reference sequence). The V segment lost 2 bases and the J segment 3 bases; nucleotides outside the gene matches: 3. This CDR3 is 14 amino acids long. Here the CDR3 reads CASSLWTGDYEQYF. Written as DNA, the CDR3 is TGTGCCAGCAGCTTATGGACAGGGGACTACGAGCAGTACTTC. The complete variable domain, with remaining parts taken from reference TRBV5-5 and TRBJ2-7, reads DAGVTQSPTHLIKTRGQQVTLRCSPISGHKSVSWYQQVLGQGPQFIFQYYEKEERGRGNFPDRFSARQFPNYSSELNVNALLLGDSALYLCASSLWTGDYEQYFGPGTRLTVT.

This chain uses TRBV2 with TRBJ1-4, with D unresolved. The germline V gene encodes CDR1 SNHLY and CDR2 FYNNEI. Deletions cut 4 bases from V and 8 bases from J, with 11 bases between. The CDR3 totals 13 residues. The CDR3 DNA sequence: TGTGCCAGCAGTGTACGGGGAGGCGAAAAACTGTTTTTT. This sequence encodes CASSVRGGEKLFF.

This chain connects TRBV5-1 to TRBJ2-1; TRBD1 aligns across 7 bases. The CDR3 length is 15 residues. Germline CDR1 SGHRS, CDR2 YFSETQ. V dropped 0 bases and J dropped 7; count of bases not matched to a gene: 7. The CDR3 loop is CASSLVTGAGNEQFF. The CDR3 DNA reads TGCGCCAGCAGCTTGGTAACAGGGGCCGGGAATGAGCAGTTCTTC.

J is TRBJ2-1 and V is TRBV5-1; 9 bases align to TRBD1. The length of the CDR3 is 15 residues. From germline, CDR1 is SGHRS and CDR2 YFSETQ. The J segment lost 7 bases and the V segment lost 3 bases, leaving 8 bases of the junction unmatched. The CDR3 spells CASSSGQGLGNEQFF. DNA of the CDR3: TGCGCCAGCAGCTCTGGACAGGGGCTTGGGAATGAGCAGTTCTTC. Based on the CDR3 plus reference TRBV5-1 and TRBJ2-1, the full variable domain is KAGVTQTPRYLIKTRGQQVTLSCSPISGHRSVSWYQQTPGQGLQFLFEYFSETQRNKGNFPGRFSGRQFSNSRSEMNVSTLELGDSALYLCASSSGQGLGNEQFFGPGTRLTVL.

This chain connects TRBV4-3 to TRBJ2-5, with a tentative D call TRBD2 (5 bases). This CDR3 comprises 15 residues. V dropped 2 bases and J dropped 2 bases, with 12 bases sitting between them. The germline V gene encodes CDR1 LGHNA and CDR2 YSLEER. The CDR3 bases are TGCGCCAGCAGCCAATGGGCGGGTCTTCAAGAGACCCAGTACTTC. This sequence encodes CASSQWAGLQETQYF.

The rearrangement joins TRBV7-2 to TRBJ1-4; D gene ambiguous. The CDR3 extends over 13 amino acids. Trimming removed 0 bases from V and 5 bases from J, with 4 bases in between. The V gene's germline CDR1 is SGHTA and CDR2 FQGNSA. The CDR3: CASSLARNEKLFF. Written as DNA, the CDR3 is TGTGCCAGCAGCTTAGCCAGGAATGAAAAACTGTTTTTT.

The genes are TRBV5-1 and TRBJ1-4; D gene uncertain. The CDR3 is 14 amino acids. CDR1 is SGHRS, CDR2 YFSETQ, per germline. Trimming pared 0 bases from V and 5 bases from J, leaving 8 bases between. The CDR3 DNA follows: TGCGCCAGCAGCTTGGGGGCGGGGAATGAAAAACTGTTTTTT. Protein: CASSLGAGNEKLFF. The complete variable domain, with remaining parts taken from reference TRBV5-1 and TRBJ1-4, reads KAGVTQTPRYLIKTRGQQVTLSCSPISGHRSVSWYQQTPGQGLQFLFEYFSETQRNKGNFPGRFSGRQFSNSRSEMNVSTLELGDSALYLCASSLGAGNEKLFFGSGTQLSVL.

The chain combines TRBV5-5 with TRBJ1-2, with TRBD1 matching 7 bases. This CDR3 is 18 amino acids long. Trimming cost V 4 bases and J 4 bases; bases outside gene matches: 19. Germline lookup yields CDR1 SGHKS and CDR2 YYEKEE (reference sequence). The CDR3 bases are TGTGCCAGCAGCAGGGGACAGACTTCCCCTCAATCCCCCTATGGCTACACCTTC. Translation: CASSRGQTSPQSPYGYTF.

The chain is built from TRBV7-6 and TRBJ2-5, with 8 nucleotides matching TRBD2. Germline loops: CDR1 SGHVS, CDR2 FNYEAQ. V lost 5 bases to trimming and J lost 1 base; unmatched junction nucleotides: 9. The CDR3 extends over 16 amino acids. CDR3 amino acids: CASSRSGGVTQETQYF. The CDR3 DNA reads TGTGCCAGCAGCCGCAGCGGGGGCGTCACCCAAGAGACCCAGTACTTC. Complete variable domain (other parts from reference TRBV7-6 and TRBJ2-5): GAGVSQSPRYKVTKRGQDVALRCDPISGHVSLYWYRQALGQGPEFLTYFNYEAQQDKSGLPNDRFSAERPEGSISTLTIQRTEQRDSAMYRCASSRSGGVTQETQYFGPGTRLLVL.

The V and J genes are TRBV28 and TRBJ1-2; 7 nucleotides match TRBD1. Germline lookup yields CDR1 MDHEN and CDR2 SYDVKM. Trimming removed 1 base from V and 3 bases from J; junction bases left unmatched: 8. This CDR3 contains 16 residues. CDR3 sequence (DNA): TGTGCCAGCAGTTTATCATCTACGGGACAGTACTATGGCTACACCTTC. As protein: CASSLSSTGQYYGYTF.

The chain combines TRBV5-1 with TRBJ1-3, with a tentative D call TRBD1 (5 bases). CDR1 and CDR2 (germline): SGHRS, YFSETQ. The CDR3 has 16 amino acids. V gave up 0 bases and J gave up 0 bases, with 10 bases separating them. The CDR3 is CASSLAGGVSGNTIYF. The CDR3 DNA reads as TGCGCCAGCAGCTTGGCCGGGGGGGTCTCTGGAAACACCATATATTTT.

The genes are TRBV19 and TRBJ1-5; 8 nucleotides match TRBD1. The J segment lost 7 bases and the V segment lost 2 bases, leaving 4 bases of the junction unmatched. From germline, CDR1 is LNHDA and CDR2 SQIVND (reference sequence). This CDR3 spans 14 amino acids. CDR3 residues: CASSITTGGQPQHF. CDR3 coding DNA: TGTGCCAGTAGTATAACCACAGGGGGGCAGCCCCAGCATTTT.

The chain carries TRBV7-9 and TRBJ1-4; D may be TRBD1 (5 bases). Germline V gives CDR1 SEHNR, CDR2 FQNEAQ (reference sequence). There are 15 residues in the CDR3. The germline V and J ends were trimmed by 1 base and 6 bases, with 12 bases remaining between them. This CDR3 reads CASSLGPGGDEKLFF. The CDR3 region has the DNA TGTGCCAGCAGCTTAGGGCCAGGAGGGGATGAAAAACTGTTTTTT.

Written as DNA, the CDR3 is TGTGCCAGCAGCCAAATGGGAGGGGGACAAGAGACCCAGTACTTC. This translates into CASSQMGGGQETQYF. The chain has TRBV3-1 (or the pseudogene TRBV3-2) and TRBJ2-5, with TRBD2 as a possible D gene (7 bases). Per the germline V gene, CDR1 is LGHDT and CDR2 is YNNKEL (reference sequence). V lost 2 bases and J lost 2, with 12 bases in between. The CDR3 runs 15 residues.

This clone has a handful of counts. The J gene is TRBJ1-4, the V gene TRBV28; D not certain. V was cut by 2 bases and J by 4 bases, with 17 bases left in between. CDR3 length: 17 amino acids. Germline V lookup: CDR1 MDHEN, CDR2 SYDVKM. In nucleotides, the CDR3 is TGTGCCAGCAGTTTACGTGGGCAGGTCCTTCTTAATGAAAAACTGTTTTTT. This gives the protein CASSLRGQVLLNEKLFF.

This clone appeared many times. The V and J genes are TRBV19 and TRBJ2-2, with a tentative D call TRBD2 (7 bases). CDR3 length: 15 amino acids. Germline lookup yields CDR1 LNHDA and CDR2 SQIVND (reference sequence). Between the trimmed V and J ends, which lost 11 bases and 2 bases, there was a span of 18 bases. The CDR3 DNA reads TGTGCCTCTCGGTTAGGGGGGGGAAACACCGGGGAGCTGTTTTTT. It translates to CASRLGGGNTGELFF.

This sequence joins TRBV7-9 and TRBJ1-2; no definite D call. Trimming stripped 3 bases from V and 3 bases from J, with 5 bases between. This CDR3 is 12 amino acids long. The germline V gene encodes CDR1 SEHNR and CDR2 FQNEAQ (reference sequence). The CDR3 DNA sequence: TGTGCCAGCAGCTTTACAGACTATGGCTACACCTTC. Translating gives CASSFTDYGYTF.

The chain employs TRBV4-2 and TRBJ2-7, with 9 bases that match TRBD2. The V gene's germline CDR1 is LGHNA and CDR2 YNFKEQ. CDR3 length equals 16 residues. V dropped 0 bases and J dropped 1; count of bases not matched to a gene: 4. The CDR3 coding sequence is TGTGCCAGCAGCCAAGACCCCAGCGGGGGGTCCTACGAGCAGTACTTC. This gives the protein CASSQDPSGGSYEQYF.

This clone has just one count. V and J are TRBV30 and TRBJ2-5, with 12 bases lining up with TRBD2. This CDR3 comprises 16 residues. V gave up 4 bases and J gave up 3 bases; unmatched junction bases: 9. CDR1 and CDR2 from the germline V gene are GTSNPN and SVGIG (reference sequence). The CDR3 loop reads CAWTSGGARSKETQYF. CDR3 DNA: TGTGCCTGGACTAGCGGGGGGGCAAGATCCAAAGAGACCCAGTACTTC.

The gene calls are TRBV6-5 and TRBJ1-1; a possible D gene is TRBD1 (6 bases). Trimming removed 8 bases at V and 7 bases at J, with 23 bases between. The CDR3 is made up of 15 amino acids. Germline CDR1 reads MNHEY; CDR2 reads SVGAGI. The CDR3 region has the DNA TGTGCCAGCCCTACTACAGGGTCGGAGTTGAGTGAAGCTTTCTTT. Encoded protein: CASPTTGSELSEAFF.